This T cell receptor (beta chain) was retrieved from a study of beta chain features in type 1 diabetes. The wider study: What patients shared with healthy donors was a similar profile of age, gender and cell yields.

The isolated RNA, all of it, was reverse transcribed, so expressed TCRB transcripts were what got sequenced. The method was immunoSEQ multiplex PCR; TCRdb's version includes in-frame clones alone and lacks a portion of them. The profile shows under 800,000 clones, about 16% of them singletons. This clone showed up just a few times. Its cognate antigen is unknown. Other DNA sequences in the same sample also yield this CDR3. CD4+ cells of the naive, central memory, regulatory and stem cell-like memory types were sorted via CD45RO/CCR7/CD25/CD127/CD95/CD27. Study findings and constraints: More deletions and fewer insertions at VDJ junctions were found in patients with type 1 diabetes.

The receptor's source is a man between 18 and 35 years old in good health. The sample taken for sequencing was naive CD4+ T cells from blood.

The CDR3 spells CASSVGGGANEKLFF. The CDR3 DNA sequence: TGTGCCAGCAGCGTAGGAGGGGGCGCGAATGAAAAACTGTTTTTT. The genes are TRBV9 and TRBJ1-4; the match to TRBD1 covers 7 bases. Germline CDR1 SGDLS, CDR2 YYNGEE. With 0 bases clipped from V and 5 bases from J, the junction kept 4 bases outside the gene matches. CDR3 length: 15 residues.